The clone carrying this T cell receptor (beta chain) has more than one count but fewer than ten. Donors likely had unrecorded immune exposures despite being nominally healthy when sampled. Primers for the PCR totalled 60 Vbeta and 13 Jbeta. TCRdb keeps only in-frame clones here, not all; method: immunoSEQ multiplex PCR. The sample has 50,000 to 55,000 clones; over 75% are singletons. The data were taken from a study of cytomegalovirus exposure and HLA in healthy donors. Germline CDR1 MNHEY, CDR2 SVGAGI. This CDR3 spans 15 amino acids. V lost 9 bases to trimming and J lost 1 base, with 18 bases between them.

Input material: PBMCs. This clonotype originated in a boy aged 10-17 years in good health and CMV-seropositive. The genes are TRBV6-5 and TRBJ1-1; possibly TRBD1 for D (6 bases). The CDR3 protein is CASGNGGAGNTEAFF. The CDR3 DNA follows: TGTGCCAGTGGGAATGGGGGCGCCGGGAACACTGAAGCTTTCTTT.